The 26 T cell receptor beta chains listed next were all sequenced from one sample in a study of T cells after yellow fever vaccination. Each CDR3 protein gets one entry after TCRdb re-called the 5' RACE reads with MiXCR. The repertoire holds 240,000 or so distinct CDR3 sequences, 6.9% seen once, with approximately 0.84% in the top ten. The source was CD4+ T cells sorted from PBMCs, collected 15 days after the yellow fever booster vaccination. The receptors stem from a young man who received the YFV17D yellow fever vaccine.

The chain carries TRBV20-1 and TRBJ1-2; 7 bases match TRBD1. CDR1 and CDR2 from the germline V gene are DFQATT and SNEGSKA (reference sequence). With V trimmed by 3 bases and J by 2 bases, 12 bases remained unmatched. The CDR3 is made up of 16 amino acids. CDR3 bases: TGCAGTGCTAGCAGTGCGACAGGGATCGTCAACTATGGCTACACCTTC. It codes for CSASSATGIVNYGYTF.

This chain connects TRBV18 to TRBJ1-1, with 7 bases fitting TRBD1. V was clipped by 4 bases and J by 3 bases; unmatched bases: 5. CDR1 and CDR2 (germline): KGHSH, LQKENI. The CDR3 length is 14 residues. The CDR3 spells CASSQGTDYTEAFF. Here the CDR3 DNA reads TGTGCCAGCTCACAGGGGACAGATTACACTGAAGCTTTCTTT.

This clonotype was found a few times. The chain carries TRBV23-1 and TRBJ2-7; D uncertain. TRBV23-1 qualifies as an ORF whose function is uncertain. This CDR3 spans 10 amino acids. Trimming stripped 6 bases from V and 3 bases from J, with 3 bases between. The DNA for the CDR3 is TGCGCCAGCAGACTCTACGAGCAGTACTTC. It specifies CASRLYEQYF.

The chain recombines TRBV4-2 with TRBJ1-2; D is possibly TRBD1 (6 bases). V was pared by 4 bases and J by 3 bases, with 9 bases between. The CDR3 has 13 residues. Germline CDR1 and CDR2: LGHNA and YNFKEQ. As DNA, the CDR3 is TGTGCCAGCAGCCCCGCAGGGGACTATGGCTACACCTTC. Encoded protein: CASSPAGDYGYTF.

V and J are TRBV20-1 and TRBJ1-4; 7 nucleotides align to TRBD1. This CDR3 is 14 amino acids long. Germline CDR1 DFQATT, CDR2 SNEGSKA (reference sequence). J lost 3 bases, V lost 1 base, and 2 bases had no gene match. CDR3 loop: CSARGQGSNEKLFF. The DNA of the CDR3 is TGCAGTGCTAGAGGACAGGGCTCTAATGAAAAACTGTTTTTT.

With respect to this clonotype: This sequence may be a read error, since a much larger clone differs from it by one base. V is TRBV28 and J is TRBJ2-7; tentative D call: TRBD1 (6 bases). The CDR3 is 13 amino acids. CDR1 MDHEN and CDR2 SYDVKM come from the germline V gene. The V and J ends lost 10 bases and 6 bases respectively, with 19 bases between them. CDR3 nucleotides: TGTGCCAACCAGGGCCTACAGGGTCTCGAGCAGTACTTC. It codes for CANQGLQGLEQYF.

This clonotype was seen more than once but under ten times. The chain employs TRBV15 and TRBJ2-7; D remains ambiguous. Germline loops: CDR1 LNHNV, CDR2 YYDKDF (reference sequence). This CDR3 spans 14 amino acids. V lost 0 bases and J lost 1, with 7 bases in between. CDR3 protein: CATSRDRSSYEQYF. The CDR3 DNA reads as TGTGCCACCAGCAGAGATCGGTCATCCTACGAGCAGTACTTC.

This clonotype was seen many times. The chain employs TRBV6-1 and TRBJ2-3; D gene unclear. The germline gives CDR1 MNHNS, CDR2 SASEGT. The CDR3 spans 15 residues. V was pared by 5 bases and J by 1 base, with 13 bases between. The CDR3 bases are TGTGCCAGCAGTCCACGCCTCCTTCGCACAGATACGCAGTATTTT. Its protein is CASSPRLLRTDTQYF.

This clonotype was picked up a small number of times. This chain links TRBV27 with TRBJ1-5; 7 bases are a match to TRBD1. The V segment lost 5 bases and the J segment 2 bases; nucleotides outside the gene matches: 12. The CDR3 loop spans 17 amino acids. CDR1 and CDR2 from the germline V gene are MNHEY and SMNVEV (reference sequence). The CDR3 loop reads CASSLRQGAGGNQPQHF. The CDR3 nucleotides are TGTGCCAGCAGTCTACGACAGGGAGCAGGCGGCAATCAGCCCCAGCATTTT.

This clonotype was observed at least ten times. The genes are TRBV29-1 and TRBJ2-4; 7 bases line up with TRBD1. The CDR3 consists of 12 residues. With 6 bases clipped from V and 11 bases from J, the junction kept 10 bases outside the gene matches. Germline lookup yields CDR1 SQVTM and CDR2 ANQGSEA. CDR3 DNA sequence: TGCAGCGTCGAAACAGGGGCGATAGTTCAGTACTTC. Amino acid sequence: CSVETGAIVQYF.

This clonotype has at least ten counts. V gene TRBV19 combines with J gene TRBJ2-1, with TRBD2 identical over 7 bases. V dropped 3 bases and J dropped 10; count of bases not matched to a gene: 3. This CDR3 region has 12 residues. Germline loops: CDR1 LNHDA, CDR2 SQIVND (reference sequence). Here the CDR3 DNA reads TGTGCCAGTAGTATGCGGGGACTAGAGCAGTTCTTC. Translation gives CASSMRGLEQFF.

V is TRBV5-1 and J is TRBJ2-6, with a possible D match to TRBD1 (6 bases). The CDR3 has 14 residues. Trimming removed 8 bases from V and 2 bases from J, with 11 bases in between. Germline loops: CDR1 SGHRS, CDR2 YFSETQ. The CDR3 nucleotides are TGCGCCAGTCGGACAGAAGCTGGGGCCAACGTCCTGACTTTC. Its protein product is CASRTEAGANVLTF. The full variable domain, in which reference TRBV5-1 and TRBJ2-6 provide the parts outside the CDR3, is KAGVTQTPRYLIKTRGQQVTLSCSPISGHRSVSWYQQTPGQGLQFLFEYFSETQRNKGNFPGRFSGRQFSNSRSEMNVSTLELGDSALYLCASRTEAGANVLTFGAGSRLTVL.

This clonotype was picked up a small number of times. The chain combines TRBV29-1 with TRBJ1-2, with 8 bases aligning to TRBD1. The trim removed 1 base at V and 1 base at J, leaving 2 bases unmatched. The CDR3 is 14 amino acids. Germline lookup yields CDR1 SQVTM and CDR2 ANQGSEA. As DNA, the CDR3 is TGCAGCGTTGAAGGGGGACAGGATAACTATGGCTACACCTTC. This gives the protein CSVEGGQDNYGYTF.

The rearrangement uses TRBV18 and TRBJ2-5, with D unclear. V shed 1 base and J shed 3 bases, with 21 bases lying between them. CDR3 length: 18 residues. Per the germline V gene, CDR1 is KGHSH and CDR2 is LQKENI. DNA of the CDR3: TGTGCCAGCTCACCACGCGTAGGTAGAGGATCCAAGGAAGAGACCCAGTACTTC. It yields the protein CASSPRVGRGSKEETQYF.

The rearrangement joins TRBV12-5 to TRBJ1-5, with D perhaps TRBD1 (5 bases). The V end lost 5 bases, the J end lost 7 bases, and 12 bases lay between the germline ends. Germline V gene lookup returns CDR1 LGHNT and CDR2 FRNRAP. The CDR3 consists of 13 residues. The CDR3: CASGRSGFQPQHF. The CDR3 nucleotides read TGTGCTAGTGGTAGATCAGGGTTCCAGCCCCAGCATTTT.

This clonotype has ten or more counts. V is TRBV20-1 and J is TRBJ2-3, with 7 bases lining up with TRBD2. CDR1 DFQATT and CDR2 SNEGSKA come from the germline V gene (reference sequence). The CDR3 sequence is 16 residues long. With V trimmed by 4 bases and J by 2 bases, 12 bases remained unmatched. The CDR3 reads CSAKGRLADNTDTQYF. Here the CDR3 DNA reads TGCAGTGCTAAAGGGAGGCTAGCGGATAACACAGATACGCAGTATTTT.

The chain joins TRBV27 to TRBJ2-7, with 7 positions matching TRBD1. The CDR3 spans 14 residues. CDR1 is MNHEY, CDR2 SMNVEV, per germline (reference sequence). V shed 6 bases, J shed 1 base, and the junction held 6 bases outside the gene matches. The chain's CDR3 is CASSLEDRSYEQYF. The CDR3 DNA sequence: TGTGCCAGCAGCCTTGAGGACAGGTCCTACGAGCAGTACTTC.

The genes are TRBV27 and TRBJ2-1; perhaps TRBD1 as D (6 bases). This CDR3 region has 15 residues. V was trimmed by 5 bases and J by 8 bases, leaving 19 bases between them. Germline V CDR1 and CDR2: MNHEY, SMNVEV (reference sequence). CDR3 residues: CASSNYRVQGHEQFF. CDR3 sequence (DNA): TGTGCCAGCAGTAACTACCGGGTCCAGGGGCATGAGCAGTTCTTC.

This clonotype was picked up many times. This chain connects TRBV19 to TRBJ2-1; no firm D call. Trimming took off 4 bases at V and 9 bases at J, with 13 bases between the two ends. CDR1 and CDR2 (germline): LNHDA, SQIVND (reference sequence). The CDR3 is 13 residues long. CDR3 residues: CASSTLPGTEQFF. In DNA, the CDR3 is TGTGCCAGTAGTACCCTGCCGGGTACTGAGCAGTTCTTC.

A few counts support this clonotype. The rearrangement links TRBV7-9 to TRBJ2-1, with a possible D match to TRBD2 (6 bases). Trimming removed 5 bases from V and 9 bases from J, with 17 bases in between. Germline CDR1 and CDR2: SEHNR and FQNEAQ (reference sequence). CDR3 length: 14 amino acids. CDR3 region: CASSPEGLAIEQFF. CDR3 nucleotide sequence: TGTGCCAGCAGCCCCGAGGGGCTAGCGATTGAGCAGTTCTTC.

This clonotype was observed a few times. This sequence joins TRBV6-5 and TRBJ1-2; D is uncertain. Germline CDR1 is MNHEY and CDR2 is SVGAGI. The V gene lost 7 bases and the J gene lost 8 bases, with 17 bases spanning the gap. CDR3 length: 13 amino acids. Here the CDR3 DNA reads TGTGCCAGCACCAACGGTTCCCCGGGGGGCTACACCTTC. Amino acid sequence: CASTNGSPGGYTF.

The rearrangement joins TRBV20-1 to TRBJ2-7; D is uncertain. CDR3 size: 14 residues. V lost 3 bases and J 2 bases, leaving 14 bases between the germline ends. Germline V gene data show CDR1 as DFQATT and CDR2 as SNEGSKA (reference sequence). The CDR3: CSASPAGSPYEQYF. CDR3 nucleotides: TGCAGTGCTAGTCCGGCAGGCTCCCCCTACGAGCAGTACTTC.

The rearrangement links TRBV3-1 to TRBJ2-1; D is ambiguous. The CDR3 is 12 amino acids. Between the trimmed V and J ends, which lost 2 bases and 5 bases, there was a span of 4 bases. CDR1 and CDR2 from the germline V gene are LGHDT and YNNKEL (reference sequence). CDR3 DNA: TGTGCCAGCAGCCAACTCCACAATGAGCAGTTCTTC. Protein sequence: CASSQLHNEQFF.

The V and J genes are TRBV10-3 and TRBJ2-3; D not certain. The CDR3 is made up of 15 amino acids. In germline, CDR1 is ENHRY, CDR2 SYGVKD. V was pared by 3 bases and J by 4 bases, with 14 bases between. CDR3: CAISDPPPGADTQYF. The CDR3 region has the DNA TGTGCCATCAGTGACCCCCCGCCCGGCGCAGATACGCAGTATTTT.

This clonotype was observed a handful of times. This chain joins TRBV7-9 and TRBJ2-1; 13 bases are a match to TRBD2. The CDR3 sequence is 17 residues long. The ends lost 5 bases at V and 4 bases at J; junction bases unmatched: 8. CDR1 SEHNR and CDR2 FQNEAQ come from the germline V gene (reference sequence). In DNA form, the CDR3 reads TGTGCCAGCAGCGCCGGACTAGCGGGAGTGTCGTACAATGAGCAGTTCTTC. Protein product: CASSAGLAGVSYNEQFF.

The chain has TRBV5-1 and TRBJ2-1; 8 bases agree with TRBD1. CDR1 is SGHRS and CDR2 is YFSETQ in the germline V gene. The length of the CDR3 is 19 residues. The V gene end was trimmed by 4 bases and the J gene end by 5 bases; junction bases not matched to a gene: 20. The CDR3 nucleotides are TGCGCCAGCAGCCCGCGCCTATTGATCCAGGACAGGGCCCACAATGAGCAGTTCTTC. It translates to CASSPRLLIQDRAHNEQFF. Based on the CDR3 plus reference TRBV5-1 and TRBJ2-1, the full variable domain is KAGVTQTPRYLIKTRGQQVTLSCSPISGHRSVSWYQQTPGQGLQFLFEYFSETQRNKGNFPGRFSGRQFSNSRSEMNVSTLELGDSALYLCASSPRLLIQDRAHNEQFFGPGTRLTVL.